What follows are 17 T cell receptor beta chains derived from one specimen sequenced in a study of T cells after yellow fever vaccination. TCRdb recomputed calls from the 5' RACE reads with MiXCR, one row per CDR3 protein. The sample includes hundreds of thousands of distinct CDR3 sequences, about 13% of them seen just once. The sample consisted of PBMCs, taken on the day of the yellow fever booster vaccination. Receptors were obtained from a man in his thirties or forties who received the YFV17D yellow fever vaccine.

This clonotype has ten or more counts. The J gene is TRBJ2-7, the V gene TRBV7-9, with a weak D call TRBD2 (6 bases). Germline lookup yields CDR1 SEHNR and CDR2 FQNEAQ (reference sequence). The CDR3 totals 14 residues. Trimming stripped 4 bases from V and 2 bases from J, with 12 bases between. This chain's CDR3 is CASSSGGGTYEQYF. CDR3 bases: TGTGCCAGCAGCTCCGGAGGCGGGACCTACGAGCAGTACTTC.

This clonotype was seen repeatedly, ten times or more. The rearrangement joins TRBV5-1 to TRBJ2-3; a weak D match, TRBD1 (5 bases). This CDR3 has 13 residues. V lost 5 bases to trimming and J lost 3 bases, with 10 bases between them. Germline assignment: CDR1 SGHRS and CDR2 YFSETQ. In nucleotides, the CDR3 is TGCGCCAGCAGTGGGGCTCCAACAGATACGCAGTATTTT. It yields the protein CASSGAPTDTQYF.

This clonotype appeared a few times. This chain links TRBV12-3 or TRBV12-4 with TRBJ2-5, with D unresolved. CDR3 length: 14 residues. Trimming cost V 7 bases and J 7 bases, with 19 bases left between them. The CDR3 is CASTFLRASGTQYF. In DNA, the CDR3 is TGTGCCAGCACTTTTTTAAGGGCTTCGGGGACCCAGTACTTC.

This clonotype was recorded a few times. V and J are TRBV11-2 and TRBJ2-5; 12 nucleotides line up with TRBD2. The J segment lost 3 bases and the V segment lost 0 bases, leaving 11 bases of the junction unmatched. The CDR3 runs to 19 residues. CDR1 SGHAT and CDR2 FQNNGV come from the germline V gene. CDR3 in amino acids: CASSLEGGLAGLGEETQYF. In DNA, the CDR3 is TGTGCCAGCAGCTTAGAGGGGGGACTAGCGGGTTTGGGAGAAGAGACCCAGTACTTC. Combining the CDR3 with reference TRBV11-2 and TRBJ2-5 gives the whole variable domain EAGVAQSPRYKIIEKRQSVAFWCNPISGHATLYWYQQILGQGPKLLIQFQNNGVVDDSQLPKDRFSAERLKGVDSTLKIQPAKLEDSAVYLCASSLEGGLAGLGEETQYFGPGTRLLVL.

This clonotype was counted between two and nine times. The V call is TRBV9, the J call TRBJ2-1; 9 bases fit TRBD2. V shed 3 bases and J 1 base; nucleotides not matched to a gene: 8. In germline, CDR1 is SGDLS, CDR2 YYNGEE. The CDR3 is 17 amino acids. The CDR3 is CASSGLSGSRSYNEQFF. The CDR3 DNA follows: TGTGCCAGCAGCGGACTTAGCGGGAGTAGGTCCTACAATGAGCAGTTCTTC.

This chain links TRBV20-1 with TRBJ2-1; 10 bases line up with TRBD2. The V and J ends lost 3 bases and 7 bases, in that order; junction bases with no gene match: 6. The CDR3 is 14 amino acids. CDR1 is DFQATT and CDR2 is SNEGSKA in the germline V gene (reference sequence). CDR3 nucleotide sequence: TGCAGTGCTAGCTTGCTAGCGGGAGCGAATGAGCAGTTCTTC. Protein: CSASLLAGANEQFF.

This clonotype has a handful of counts. V usage is TRBV10-3 and J usage is TRBJ1-1; a weak D match, TRBD1 (5 bases). Germline CDR1 reads ENHRY; CDR2 reads SYGVKD. The CDR3 has 15 residues. Trimming shortened V by 3 bases and J by 4 bases, and 15 bases separated the two germline ends. CDR3 bases: TGTGCCATCAGTGAAGGGGACGAGTGGACCACTGAAGCTTTCTTT. Translating it yields CAISEGDEWTTEAFF.

This clonotype was seen only a few times. This sequence joins TRBV5-1 and TRBJ2-5; possible D gene TRBD1, 6 bases. Germline CDR1 and CDR2: SGHRS and YFSETQ. V lost 7 bases and J 0 bases, leaving 16 bases between the germline ends. The CDR3 spans 15 residues. The CDR3, as DNA: TGCGCCAGCGCAAACACAGGGACGTACCAAGAGACCCAGTACTTC. It specifies CASANTGTYQETQYF.

This clonotype came up a few times. The CDR3 sequence: CASANRPHSGNTIYF. As DNA, the CDR3 is TGTGCCAGCGCGAACAGACCCCACTCTGGAAACACCATATATTTT. The chain employs TRBV5-5 and TRBJ1-3; D remains ambiguous. CDR1 is SGHKS, CDR2 YYEKEE, per germline (reference sequence). The V end lost 7 bases, the J end lost 0 bases, and 14 bases lay between the germline ends. This CDR3 is 15 amino acids long.

There are a few counts of this clonotype. DNA for the CDR3: TGCAGTGCCCGACGGCTAGCGGGAGAGGTGGATACGCAGTATTTT. Translating it yields CSARRLAGEVDTQYF. This rearrangement joins TRBV20-1 to TRBJ2-3, with 10 bases identical to TRBD2. V lost 6 bases, J lost 6 bases, and 12 bases stayed unmatched. The CDR3 loop spans 15 amino acids. The germline gives CDR1 DFQATT, CDR2 SNEGSKA (reference sequence).

V gene TRBV3-1 combines with J gene TRBJ2-7; D is uncertain. The germline V and J ends were trimmed by 2 bases and 2 bases, with 7 bases remaining between them. The CDR3 loop spans 13 amino acids. Germline V CDR1 and CDR2: LGHDT, YNNKEL (reference sequence). The CDR3 sequence is CASSQWQTYEQYF. In nucleotides, the CDR3 is TGTGCCAGCAGCCAATGGCAGACCTACGAGCAGTACTTC.

This clonotype was counted between two and nine times. The V gene is TRBV9, the J gene TRBJ1-5; no firm D call. The CDR3 is 13 residues long. The germline CDR1 and CDR2 sequences are SGDLS and YYNGEE. Trimming cost V 7 bases and J 1 base, with 9 bases left between them. The CDR3 is CASGQTSNQPQHF. The CDR3 DNA reads TGTGCCAGCGGCCAAACAAGCAATCAGCCCCAGCATTTT.

This clonotype was observed a handful of times. The V gene is TRBV2, the J gene TRBJ2-5; weak D call: TRBD2 (6 bases). This CDR3 has 14 residues. V dropped 6 bases and J dropped 4 bases, with 15 bases sitting between them. Germline CDR1 and CDR2: SNHLY and FYNNEI. CDR3 nucleotide sequence: TGTGCCAGCAGAAGGCAGGAGGGTGGAGAGACCCAGTACTTC. This encodes CASRRQEGGETQYF.

This clonotype was picked up a small number of times. This chain uses TRBV11-2 with TRBJ2-5; 7 bases match TRBD2. CDR1 and CDR2 from the germline V gene are SGHAT and FQNNGV. Unmatched junction bases numbered 11, after V lost 3 bases and J lost 4 bases. This CDR3 comprises 16 residues. The CDR3 loop reads CASSFAGEGGRETQYF. The CDR3 DNA reads TGTGCCAGCAGCTTCGCCGGGGAGGGTGGGCGAGAGACCCAGTACTTC.

This chain links TRBV29-1 with TRBJ2-7; D perhaps matches TRBD2 (6 bases). The CDR3 extends over 14 amino acids. V lost 4 bases and J lost 3, with 16 bases in between. Germline CDR1 and CDR2: SQVTM and ANQGSEA. The CDR3 sequence is CSVGDPSEGYEQYF. The CDR3 bases are TGCAGCGTTGGGGACCCTTCGGAGGGCTACGAGCAGTACTTC.

The chain couples TRBV19 to TRBJ2-1; no definite D call. Germline V gene sequence: CDR1 LNHDA, CDR2 SQIVND (reference sequence). The CDR3 covers 15 residues. V lost 7 bases to trimming and J lost 0 bases, with 13 bases between them. The CDR3 is CASKVTQSSYNEQFF. DNA for the CDR3: TGTGCCAGTAAGGTGACTCAGAGCTCCTACAATGAGCAGTTCTTC.

CDR3 region: CSVELGSLGTGELFF. The CDR3 DNA reads TGCAGCGTTGAACTCGGTTCACTGGGCACCGGGGAGCTGTTTTTT. This chain joins TRBV29-1 and TRBJ2-2; D uncertain. With 2 bases removed from V and 4 bases from J, the gap between germline ends came to 14 bases. Per the germline V gene, CDR1 is SQVTM and CDR2 is ANQGSEA. This CDR3 has 15 residues.